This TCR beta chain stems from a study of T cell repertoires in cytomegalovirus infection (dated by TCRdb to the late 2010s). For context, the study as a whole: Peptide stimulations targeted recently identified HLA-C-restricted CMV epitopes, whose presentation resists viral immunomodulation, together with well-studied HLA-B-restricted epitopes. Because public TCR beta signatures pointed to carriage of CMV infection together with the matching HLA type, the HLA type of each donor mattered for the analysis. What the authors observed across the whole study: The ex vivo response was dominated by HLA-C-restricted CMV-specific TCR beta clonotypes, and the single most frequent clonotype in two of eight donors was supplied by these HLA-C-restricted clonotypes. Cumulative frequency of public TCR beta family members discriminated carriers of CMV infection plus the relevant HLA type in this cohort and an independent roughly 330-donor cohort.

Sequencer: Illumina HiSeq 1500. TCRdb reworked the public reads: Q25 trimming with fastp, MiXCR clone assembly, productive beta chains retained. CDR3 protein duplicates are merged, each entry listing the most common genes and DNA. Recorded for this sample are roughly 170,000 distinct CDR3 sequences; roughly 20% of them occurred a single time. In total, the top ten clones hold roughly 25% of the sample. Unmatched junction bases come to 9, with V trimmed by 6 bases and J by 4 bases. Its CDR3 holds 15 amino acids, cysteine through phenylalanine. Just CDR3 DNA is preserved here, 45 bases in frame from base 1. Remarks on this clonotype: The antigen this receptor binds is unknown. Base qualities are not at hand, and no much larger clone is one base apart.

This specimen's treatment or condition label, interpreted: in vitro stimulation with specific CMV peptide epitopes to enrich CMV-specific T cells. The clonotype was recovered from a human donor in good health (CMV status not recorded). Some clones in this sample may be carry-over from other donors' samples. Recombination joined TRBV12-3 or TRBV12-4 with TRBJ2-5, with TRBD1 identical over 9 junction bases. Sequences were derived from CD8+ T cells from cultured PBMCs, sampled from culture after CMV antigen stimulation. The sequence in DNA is TGTGCCAGCAGCCCCCGGGACAGGGATCGAGAGACCCAGTACTTC. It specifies CASSPRDRDRETQYF.